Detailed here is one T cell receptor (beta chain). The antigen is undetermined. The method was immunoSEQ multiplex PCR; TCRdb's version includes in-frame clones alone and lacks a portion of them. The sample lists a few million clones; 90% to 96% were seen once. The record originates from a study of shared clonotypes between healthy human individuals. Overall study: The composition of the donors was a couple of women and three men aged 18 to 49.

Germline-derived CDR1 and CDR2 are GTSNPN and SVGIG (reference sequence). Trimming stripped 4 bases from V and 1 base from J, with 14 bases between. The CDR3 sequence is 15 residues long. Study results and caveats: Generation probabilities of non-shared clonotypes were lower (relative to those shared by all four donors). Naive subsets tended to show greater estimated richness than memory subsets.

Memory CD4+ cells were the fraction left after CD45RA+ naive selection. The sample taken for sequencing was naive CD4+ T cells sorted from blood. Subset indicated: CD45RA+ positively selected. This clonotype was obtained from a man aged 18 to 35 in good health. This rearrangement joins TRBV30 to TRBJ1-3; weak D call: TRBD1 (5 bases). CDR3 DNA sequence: TGTGCCTGGAACGGCGGGGGGGGTTCTGGAAACACCATATATTTT. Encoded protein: CAWNGGGGSGNTIYF. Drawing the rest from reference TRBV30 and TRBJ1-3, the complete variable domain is SQTIHQWPATLVQPVGSPLSLECTVEGTSNPNLYWYRQAAGRGLQLLFYSVGIGQISSEVPQNLSASRPQDRQFILSSKKLLLSDSGFYLCAWNGGGGSGNTIYFGEGSWLTVV.